This T cell receptor (beta chain) was captured in a study of OX40 agonist ivuxolimab in advanced cancers. CDR1 SEHNR and CDR2 FQNEAQ come from the germline V gene (reference sequence). CDR3 length equals 17 residues. Trimming cost V 7 bases and J 3 bases, with 24 bases left between them. Sequenced by immunoSEQ multiplex PCR; TCRdb stores in-frame clones only, minus some. The table shows roughly 60,000 clones, with 84% occurring only once. This chain joins TRBV7-9 and TRBJ1-1; D may be TRBD1 (6 bases). This sample comprised CD4+ or CD8+ T cells sorted from blood, obtained in a trial of the OX40 agonist ivuxolimab. This receptor was obtained from an adult with an advanced solid tumor such as melanoma, head and neck, liver or kidney cancer. CDR3 protein: CASTLLRTAEAHTEAFF. The CDR3 nucleotides read TGTGCCAGCACCCTCCTCCGGACAGCCGAAGCCCACACTGAAGCTTTCTTT.